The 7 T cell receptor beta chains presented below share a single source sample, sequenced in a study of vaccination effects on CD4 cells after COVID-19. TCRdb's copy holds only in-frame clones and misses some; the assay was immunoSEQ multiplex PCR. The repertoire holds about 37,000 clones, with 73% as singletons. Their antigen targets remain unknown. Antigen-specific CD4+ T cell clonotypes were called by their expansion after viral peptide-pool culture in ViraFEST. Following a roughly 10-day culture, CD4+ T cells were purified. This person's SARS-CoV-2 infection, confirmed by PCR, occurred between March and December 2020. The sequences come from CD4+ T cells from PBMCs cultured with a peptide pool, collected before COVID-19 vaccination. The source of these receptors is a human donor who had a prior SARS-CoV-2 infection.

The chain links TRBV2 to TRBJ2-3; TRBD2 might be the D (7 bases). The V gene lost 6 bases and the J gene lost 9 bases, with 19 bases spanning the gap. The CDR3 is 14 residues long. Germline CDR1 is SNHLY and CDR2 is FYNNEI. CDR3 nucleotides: TGTGCCAGCAGCGACGGGGGGCGCACAGGGACGCAGTATTTT. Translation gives CASSDGGRTGTQYF.

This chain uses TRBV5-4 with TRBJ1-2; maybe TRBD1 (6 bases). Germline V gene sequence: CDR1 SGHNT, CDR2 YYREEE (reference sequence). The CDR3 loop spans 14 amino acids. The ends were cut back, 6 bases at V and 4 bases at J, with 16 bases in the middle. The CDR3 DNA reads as TGTGCCAGCAACAGACAGGCACAAAGCTATGGCTACACCTTC. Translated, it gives CASNRQAQSYGYTF.

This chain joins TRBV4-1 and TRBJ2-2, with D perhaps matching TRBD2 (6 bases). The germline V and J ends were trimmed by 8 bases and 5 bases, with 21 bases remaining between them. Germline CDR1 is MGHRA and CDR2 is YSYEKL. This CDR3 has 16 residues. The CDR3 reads CASGPTKPGETGELFF. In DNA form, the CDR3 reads TGCGCCAGCGGGCCCACAAAACCGGGGGAGACCGGGGAGCTGTTTTTT.

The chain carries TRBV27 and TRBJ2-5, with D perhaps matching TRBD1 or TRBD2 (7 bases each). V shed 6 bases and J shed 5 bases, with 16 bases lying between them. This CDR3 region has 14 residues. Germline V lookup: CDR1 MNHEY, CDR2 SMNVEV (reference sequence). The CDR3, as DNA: TGTGCCAGCAGATCAGGGGGGGCTGGGGAGACCCAGTACTTC. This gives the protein CASRSGGAGETQYF.

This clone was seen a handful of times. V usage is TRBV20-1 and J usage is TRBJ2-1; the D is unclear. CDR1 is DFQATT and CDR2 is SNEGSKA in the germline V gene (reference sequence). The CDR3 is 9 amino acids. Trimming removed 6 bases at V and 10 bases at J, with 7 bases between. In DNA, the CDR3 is TGCAGTGCGGGCAAGGAGCAGTTCTTC. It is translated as CSAGKEQFF.

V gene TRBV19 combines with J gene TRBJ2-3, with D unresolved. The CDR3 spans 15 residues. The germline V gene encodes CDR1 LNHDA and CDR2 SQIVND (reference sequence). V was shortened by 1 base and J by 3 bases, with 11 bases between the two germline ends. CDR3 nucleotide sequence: TGTGCCAGTAGTATAGCAACGGCAGCAACAGATACGCAGTATTTT. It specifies CASSIATAATDTQYF.

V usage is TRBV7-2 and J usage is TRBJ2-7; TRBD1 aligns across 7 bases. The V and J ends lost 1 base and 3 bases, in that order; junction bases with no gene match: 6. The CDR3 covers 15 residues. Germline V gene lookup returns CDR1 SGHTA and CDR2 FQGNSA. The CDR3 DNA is TGTGCCAGCAGCTTAGTCCCAGGGGGAGACTACGAGCAGTACTTC. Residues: CASSLVPGGDYEQYF.